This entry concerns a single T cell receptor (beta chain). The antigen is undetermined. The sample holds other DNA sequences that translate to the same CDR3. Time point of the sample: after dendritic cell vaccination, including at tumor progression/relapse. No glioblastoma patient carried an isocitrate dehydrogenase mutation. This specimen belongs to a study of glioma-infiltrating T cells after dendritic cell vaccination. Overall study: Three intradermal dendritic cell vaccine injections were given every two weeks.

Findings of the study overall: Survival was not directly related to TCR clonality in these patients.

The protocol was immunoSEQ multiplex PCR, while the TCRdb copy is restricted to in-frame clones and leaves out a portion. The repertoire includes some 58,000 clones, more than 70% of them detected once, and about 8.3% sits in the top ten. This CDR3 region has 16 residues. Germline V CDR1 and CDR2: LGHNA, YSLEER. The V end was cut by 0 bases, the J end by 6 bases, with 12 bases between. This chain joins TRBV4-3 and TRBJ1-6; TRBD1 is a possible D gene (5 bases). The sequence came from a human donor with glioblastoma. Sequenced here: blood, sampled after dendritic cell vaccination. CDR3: CASSQDLRGGNSPLHF. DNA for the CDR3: TGCGCCAGCAGCCAAGATCTCCGGGGGGGTAATTCACCCCTCCACTTT.